What follows are 10 T cell receptor beta chains derived from one specimen sequenced in a study of glioma-infiltrating T cells after dendritic cell vaccination. Method: immunoSEQ multiplex PCR; TCRdb's copy keeps in-frame clones and lacks some. The sample carries over 75,000 clones, 70% to 90% recorded once. Time point noted: after dendritic cell vaccination, including at tumor progression/relapse. The source was blood, collected after dendritic cell vaccination. These receptors originate from a human donor with glioblastoma.

Worth noting for this clone: Other DNA sequences of this sample code for an identical CDR3. The chain combines TRBV30 with TRBJ2-5, with 12 bases that match TRBD2. CDR1 is GTSNPN and CDR2 is SVGIG in the germline V gene (reference sequence). J lost 5 bases, V lost 0 bases, and 7 bases had no gene match. The CDR3 runs to 16 residues. CDR3 in DNA: TGTGCCTGGAGTGTTCTTACTAGCGGGAGGAGGGAGACCCAGTACTTC. Protein: CAWSVLTSGRRETQYF. The complete variable domain, with remaining parts taken from reference TRBV30 and TRBJ2-5, reads SQTIHQWPATLVQPVGSPLSLECTVEGTSNPNLYWYRQAAGRGLQLLFYSVGIGQISSEVPQNLSASRPQDRQFILSSKKLLLSDSGFYLCAWSVLTSGRRETQYFGPGTRLLVL.

The rearrangement links TRBV25-1 to TRBJ2-2, with D hard to call. Trimming pared 3 bases from V and 1 base from J, leaving 6 bases between. The CDR3 spans 14 residues. Looked up from germline, CDR1 is MGHDK and CDR2 is SYGVNS. This CDR3 reads CASSDEMNTGELFF. The CDR3 DNA reads TGTGCCAGCAGTGATGAGATGAACACCGGGGAGCTGTTTTTT.

This clone was detected only a few times. The genes are TRBV18 and TRBJ2-3; no clear D gene. V dropped 3 bases and J dropped 5 bases, with 18 bases sitting between them. The germline V gene has CDR1 KGHSH and CDR2 LQKENI. There are 16 residues in the CDR3. This CDR3 reads CASSPLTGPEKDTQYF. CDR3 DNA: TGTGCCAGCTCACCCCTTACCGGTCCCGAAAAAGATACGCAGTATTTT.

The V and J genes are TRBV6-4 and TRBJ2-3; D perhaps matches TRBD2 (5 bases). Germline V gene data show CDR1 as MRHNA and CDR2 as SNTAGT. Trimming took off 5 bases at V and 2 bases at J, with 8 bases between the two ends. The CDR3 has 13 amino acids. CDR3 residues: CASSRTVTDTQYF. The CDR3 bases are TGTGCCAGCAGTCGGACTGTCACAGATACGCAGTATTTT.

The chain recombines TRBV6-6 with TRBJ1-5, with a weak D call TRBD1 (6 bases). Trimming removed 4 bases at V and 0 bases at J, with 13 bases between. CDR1 and CDR2 from the germline V gene are MNHNY and SVGAGI (reference sequence). The CDR3 length is 16 residues. CDR3 sequence: CASSSTTGYSNQPQHF. The CDR3 DNA reads TGTGCCAGCAGTTCCACGACAGGTTATAGCAATCAGCCCCAGCATTTT.

This chain uses TRBV18 with TRBJ2-1, with a possible D match to TRBD1 (5 bases). The CDR3 totals 15 residues. Germline V gene data show CDR1 as KGHSH and CDR2 as LQKENI. V was shortened by 6 bases and J by 9 bases, with 21 bases between the two germline ends. The CDR3 reads CASSLNREGESEQFF. CDR3 sequence (DNA): TGTGCCAGCTCCCTTAATAGAGAAGGGGAAAGTGAGCAGTTCTTC.

The chain couples TRBV25-1 to TRBJ1-1, with D perhaps matching TRBD1 (5 bases). The V gene's germline CDR1 is MGHDK and CDR2 SYGVNS. The germline V and J ends were trimmed by 10 bases and 2 bases, with 20 bases remaining between them. The CDR3 consists of 15 residues. CDR3 DNA sequence: TGTGCCACCAAGGCCGCAGGGCCTCTTAACACTGAAGCTTTCTTT. Translated, it gives CATKAAGPLNTEAFF.

This sequence joins TRBV5-6 and TRBJ1-1, with 11 positions matching TRBD1. CDR3 length: 17 residues. Germline V CDR1 and CDR2: SGHDT, YYEEEE. Trimming at V came to 4 bases and at J to 5 bases, leaving 13 bases not matched to a gene. The CDR3 region has the DNA TGTGCCAGCAGCCCAGGGACAGGGGGTGGTTTCGGGACTGAAGCTTTCTTT. Its translation: CASSPGTGGGFGTEAFF.

The J gene is TRBJ1-4, the V gene TRBV15; 11 nucleotides align to TRBD1. The CDR3 consists of 14 residues. The V gene end was trimmed by 9 bases and the J gene end by 7 bases; junction bases not matched to a gene: 7. CDR1 LNHNV and CDR2 YYDKDF come from the germline V gene (reference sequence). CDR3 DNA sequence: TGTGCCACTCGGACAGGGGGCCTAGGTGAAAAACTGTTTTTT. Translated: CATRTGGLGEKLFF.

This chain links TRBV7-3 with TRBJ1-5; D is ambiguous. Germline lookup yields CDR1 SGHTA and CDR2 FQGTGA. The CDR3 runs 13 residues. Between the trimmed V and J ends, which lost 4 bases and 1 base, there was a span of 5 bases. CDR3 residues: CASSSGSNQPQHF. The CDR3 region has the DNA TGTGCCAGCAGCTCGGGAAGCAATCAGCCCCAGCATTTT.